These T cell receptor beta chains were read from a single sample in a study of somatic mutations in cytotoxic T cells in rheumatoid arthritis. This table comes from immunoSEQ multiplex PCR, and its TCRdb copy is limited to in-frame clones, with some not included. The sample contains 9,500 to 11,000 clones, around 80% of which appear only once. Sequenced material: CD8+ T cells sorted from blood. The receptors come from a woman between 55 and 75 years old with rheumatoid arthritis. The CDR3 runs from the conserved cysteine through the conserved F or W. The order of the fields is CDR3 protein, CDR3 DNA, J gene, D gene, clone size, CDR3 length, V gene. D genes are given only for firm matches. The size of a clone is reported for some rows only, either as once, few or many, or as a class for expanded clones.

CATSSGGFSVSSYNEQFF | TGTGCCACCAGCAGCGGTGGCTTTAGCGTAAGCTCCTACAATGAGCAGTTCTTC | TRBJ2-1 | . | . | 18 | TRBV15
CASSPRSTGELFF | TGTGCCAGCTCACCCCGGTCCACCGGGGAGCTGTTTTTT | TRBJ2-2 | . | hyperexpanded | 13 | TRBV18
CASSPRGAGVEQFF | TGTGCCAGCAGCCCCCGGGGAGCGGGAGTTGAGCAGTTCTTC | TRBJ2-1 | TRBD2 | . | 14 | TRBV9
CASSLELARMNTEAFF | TGTGCCAGCAGCTTGGAGCTCGCGAGAATGAACACTGAAGCTTTCTTT | TRBJ1-1 | . | . | 16 | TRBV5-6
CASSLGSDEQYF | TGTGCCAGCAGCTTAGGCAGCGACGAGCAGTACTTC | TRBJ2-7 | . | . | 12 | TRBV7-8
CASSYWAYSYEQYF | TGTGCCAGCAGTTACTGGGCTTATTCCTACGAGCAGTACTTC | TRBJ2-7 | . | . | 14 | TRBV6-5
CASSQLGLYNEQFF | TGTGCCAGCAGCCAATTAGGACTGTACAATGAGCAGTTCTTC | TRBJ2-1 | . | . | 14 | TRBV14
CASRTGLAGGETQYF | TGTGCCAGCAGGACGGGACTAGCGGGAGGAGAGACCCAGTACTTC | TRBJ2-5 | TRBD2 | . | 15 | TRBV6-5
CASSLGGRENIQYF | TGTGCCAGCAGCTTAGGCGGGAGAGAGAACATTCAGTACTTC | TRBJ2-4 | TRBD2 | once | 14 | TRBV11-2
CASSIGQNPGELFF | TGTGCCAGTAGTATTGGACAGAATCCCGGGGAGCTGTTTTTT | TRBJ2-2 | . | . | 14 | TRBV19
CASSITASYGYTF | TGTGCCAGTAGTATTACAGCCAGCTATGGCTACACCTTC | TRBJ1-2 | . | . | 13 | TRBV19
CASSLSPGTGELFF | TGTGCCAGCAGTTTGTCCCCGGGTACCGGGGAGCTGTTTTTT | TRBJ2-2 | . | once | 14 | TRBV28
CASSLEGWNYGYTF | TGTGCCAGCAGCTTGGAGGGGTGGAACTATGGCTACACCTTC | TRBJ1-2 | . | . | 14 | TRBV5-6